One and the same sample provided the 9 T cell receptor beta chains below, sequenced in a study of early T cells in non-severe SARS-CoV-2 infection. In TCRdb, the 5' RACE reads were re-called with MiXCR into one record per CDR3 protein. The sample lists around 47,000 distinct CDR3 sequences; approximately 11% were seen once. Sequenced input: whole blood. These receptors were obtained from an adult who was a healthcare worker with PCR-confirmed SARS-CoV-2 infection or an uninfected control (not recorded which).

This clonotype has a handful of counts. CDR3 DNA sequence: TGTGCCAGTACCCAGGGGGCGTCTGGGGCCAACGTCCTGACTTTC. This translates into CASTQGASGANVLTF. The chain is built from TRBV19 and TRBJ2-6, with 8 bases fitting TRBD1. The CDR3 covers 15 residues. The V gene's germline CDR1 is LNHDA and CDR2 SQIVND (reference sequence). The junction had 3 bases not matched to a gene; V was cut back by 7 bases and J by 1 base.

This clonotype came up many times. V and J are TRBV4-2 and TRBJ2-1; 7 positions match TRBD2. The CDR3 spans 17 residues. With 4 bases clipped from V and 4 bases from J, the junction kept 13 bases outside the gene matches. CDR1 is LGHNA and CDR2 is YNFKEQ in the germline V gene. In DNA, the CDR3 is TGTGCCAGCAGCCCTCCCGTAGGAAGCGGGGTATACAATGAGCAGTTCTTC. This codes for CASSPPVGSGVYNEQFF.

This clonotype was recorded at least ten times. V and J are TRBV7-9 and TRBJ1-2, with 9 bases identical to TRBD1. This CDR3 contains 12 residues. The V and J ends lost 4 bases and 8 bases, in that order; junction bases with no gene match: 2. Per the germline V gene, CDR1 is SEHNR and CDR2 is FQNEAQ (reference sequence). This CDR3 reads CASSSTGGGYTF. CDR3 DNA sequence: TGTGCCAGCAGCTCGACAGGGGGAGGCTACACCTTC. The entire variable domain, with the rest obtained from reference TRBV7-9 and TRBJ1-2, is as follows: DTGVSQNPRHKITKRGQNVTFRCDPISEHNRLYWYRQTLGQGPEFLTYFQNEAQLEKSRLLSDRFSAERPKGSFSTLEIQRTEQGDSAMYLCASSSTGGGYTFGSGTRLTVV.

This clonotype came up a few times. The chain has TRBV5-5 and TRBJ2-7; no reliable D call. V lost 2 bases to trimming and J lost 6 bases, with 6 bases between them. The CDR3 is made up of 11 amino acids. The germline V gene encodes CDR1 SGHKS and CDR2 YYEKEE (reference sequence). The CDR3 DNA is TGTGCCAGCAGCTTTAAGGCCGAGCAGTACTTC. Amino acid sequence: CASSFKAEQYF.

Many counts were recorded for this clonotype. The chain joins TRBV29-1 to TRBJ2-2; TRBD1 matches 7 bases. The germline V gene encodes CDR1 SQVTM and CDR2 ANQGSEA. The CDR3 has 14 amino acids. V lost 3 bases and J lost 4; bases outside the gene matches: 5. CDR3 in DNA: TGCAGCGTTGATGGGGCAGGGGGCACCGGGGAGCTGTTTTTT. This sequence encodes CSVDGAGGTGELFF.

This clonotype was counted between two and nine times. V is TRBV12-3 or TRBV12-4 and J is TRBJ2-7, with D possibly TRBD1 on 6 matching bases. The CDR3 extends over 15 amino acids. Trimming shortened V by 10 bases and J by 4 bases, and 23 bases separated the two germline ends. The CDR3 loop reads CATSKKGEYRYEQYF. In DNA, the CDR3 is TGTGCCACTTCAAAAAAGGGGGAATACCGATACGAGCAGTACTTC.

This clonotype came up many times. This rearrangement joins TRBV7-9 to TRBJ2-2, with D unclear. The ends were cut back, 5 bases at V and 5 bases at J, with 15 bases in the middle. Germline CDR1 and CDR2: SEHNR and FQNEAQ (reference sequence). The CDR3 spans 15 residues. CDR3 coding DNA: TGTGCCAGCAGCCAGGAGCTTAGTCGGACCGGGGAGCTGTTTTTT. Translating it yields CASSQELSRTGELFF.

The CDR3 loop is CASSITQPGPTYNEQFF. The CDR3 DNA follows: TGTGCCAGTAGTATAACCCAACCGGGACCAACCTACAATGAGCAGTTCTTC. The chain has TRBV19 and TRBJ2-1; D could derive from TRBD1 or TRBD2 (5 bases each). The V gene's germline CDR1 is LNHDA and CDR2 SQIVND (reference sequence). V shed 2 bases and J shed 2 bases, with 16 bases lying between them. This CDR3 spans 17 amino acids.

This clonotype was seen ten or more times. This CDR3 is CASTRGGSRYEQYF. CDR3 bases: TGTGCCAGCACCCGCGGGGGAAGTCGGTACGAGCAGTACTTC. The gene calls are TRBV7-9 and TRBJ2-7, with 7 nucleotides matching TRBD2. Germline CDR1 is SEHNR and CDR2 is FQNEAQ (reference sequence). V lost 7 bases, J lost 4 bases, and 10 bases stayed unmatched. CDR3 length equals 14 residues.